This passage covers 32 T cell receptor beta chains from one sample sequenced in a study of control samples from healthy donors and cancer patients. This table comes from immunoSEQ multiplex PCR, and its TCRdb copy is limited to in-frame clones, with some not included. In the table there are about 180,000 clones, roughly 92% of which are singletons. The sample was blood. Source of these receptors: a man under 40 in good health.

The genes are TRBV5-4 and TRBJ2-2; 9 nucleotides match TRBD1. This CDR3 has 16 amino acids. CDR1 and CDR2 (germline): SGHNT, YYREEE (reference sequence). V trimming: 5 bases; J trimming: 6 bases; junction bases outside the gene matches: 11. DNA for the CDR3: TGTGCCAGCAGTACACCGGGACAGGGAGGGCCCGGGGAGCTGTTTTTT. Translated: CASSTPGQGGPGELFF.

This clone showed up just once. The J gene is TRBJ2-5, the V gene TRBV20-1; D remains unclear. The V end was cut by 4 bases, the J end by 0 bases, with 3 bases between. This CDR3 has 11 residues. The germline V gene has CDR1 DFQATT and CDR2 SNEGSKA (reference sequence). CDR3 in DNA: TGCAGTGCTATGTACCAAGAGACCCAGTACTTC. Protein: CSAMYQETQYF.

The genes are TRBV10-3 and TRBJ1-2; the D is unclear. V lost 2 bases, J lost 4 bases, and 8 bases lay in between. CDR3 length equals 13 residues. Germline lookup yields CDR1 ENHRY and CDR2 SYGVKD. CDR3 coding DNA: TGTGCCATCAGTGAGGAGCGGACCTATGGCTACACCTTC. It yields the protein CAISEERTYGYTF.

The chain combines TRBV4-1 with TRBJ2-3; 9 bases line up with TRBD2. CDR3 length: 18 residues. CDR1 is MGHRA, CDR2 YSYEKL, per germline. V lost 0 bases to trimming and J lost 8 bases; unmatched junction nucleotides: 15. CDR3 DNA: TGCGCCAGCAGCCAAGATTTAAGATCGGCGGGAGGGCCTTCTACGCAGTATTTT. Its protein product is CASSQDLRSAGGPSTQYF.

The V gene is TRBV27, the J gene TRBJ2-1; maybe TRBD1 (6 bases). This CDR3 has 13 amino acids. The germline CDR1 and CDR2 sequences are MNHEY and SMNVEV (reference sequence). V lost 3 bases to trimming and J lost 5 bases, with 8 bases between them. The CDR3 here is CASSFWTDNEQFF. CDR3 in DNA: TGTGCCAGCAGTTTTTGGACAGACAATGAGCAGTTCTTC.

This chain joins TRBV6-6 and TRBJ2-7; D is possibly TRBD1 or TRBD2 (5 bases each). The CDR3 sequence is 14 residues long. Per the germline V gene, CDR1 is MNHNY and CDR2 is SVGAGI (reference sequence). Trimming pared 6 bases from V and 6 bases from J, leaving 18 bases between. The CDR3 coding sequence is TGTGCCAGCAGGCCAGCCGGGACCCCTTTCGAGCAGTACTTC. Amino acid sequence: CASRPAGTPFEQYF.

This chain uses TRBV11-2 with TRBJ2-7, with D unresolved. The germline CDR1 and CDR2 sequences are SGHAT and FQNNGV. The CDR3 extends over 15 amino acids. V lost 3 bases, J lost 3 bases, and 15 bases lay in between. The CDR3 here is CASSFSLTYYYEQYF. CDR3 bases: TGTGCCAGCAGCTTTAGTTTGACTTATTACTACGAGCAGTACTTC.

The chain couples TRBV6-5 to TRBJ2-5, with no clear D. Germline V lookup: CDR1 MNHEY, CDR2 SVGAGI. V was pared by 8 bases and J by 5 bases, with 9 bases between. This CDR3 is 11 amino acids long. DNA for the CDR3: TGTGCCAGCCACTGGGCGGAGACCCAGTACTTC. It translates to CASHWAETQYF.

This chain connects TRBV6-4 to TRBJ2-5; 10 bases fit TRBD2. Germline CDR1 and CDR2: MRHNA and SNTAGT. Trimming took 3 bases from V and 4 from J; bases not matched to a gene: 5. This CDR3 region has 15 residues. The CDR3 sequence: CASSESGGATETQYF. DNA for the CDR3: TGTGCCAGCAGTGAAAGCGGGGGGGCCACAGAGACCCAGTACTTC.

The CDR3 protein is CASSEPGQRNQPQHF. CDR3 DNA sequence: TGTGCCAGCAGTGAACCCGGACAGAGAAATCAGCCCCAGCATTTT. This chain uses TRBV2 with TRBJ1-5, with D possibly matching TRBD1 (6 bases). V was shortened by 2 bases and J by 4 bases, with 12 bases between the two germline ends. Germline lookup yields CDR1 SNHLY and CDR2 FYNNEI. The CDR3 length is 15 residues.

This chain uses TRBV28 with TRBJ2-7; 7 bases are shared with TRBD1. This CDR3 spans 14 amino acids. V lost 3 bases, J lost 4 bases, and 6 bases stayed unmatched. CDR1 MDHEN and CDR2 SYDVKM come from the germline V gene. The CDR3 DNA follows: TGTGCCAGCAGTTTCGGACAGGTGTGGTACGAGCAGTACTTC. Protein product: CASSFGQVWYEQYF. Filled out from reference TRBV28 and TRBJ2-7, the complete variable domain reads DVKVTQSSRYLVKRTGEKVFLECVQDMDHENMFWYRQDPGLGLRLIYFSYDVKMKEKGDIPEGYSVSREKKERFSLILESASTNQTSMYLCASSFGQVWYEQYFGPGTRLTVT.

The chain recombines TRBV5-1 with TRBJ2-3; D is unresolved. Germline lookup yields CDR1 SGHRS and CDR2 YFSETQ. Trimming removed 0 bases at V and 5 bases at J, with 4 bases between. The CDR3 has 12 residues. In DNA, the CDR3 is TGCGCCAGCAGCTTGGTCGTAGATACGCAGTATTTT. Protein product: CASSLVVDTQYF.

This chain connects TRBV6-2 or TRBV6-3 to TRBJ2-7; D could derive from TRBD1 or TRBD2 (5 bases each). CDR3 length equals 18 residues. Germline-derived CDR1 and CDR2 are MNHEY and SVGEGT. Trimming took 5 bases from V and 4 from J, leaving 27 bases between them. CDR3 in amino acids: CASSPQPFDSERGYEQYF. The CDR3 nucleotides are TGTGCCAGCAGTCCACAACCCTTCGACAGCGAGAGAGGGTACGAGCAGTACTTC.

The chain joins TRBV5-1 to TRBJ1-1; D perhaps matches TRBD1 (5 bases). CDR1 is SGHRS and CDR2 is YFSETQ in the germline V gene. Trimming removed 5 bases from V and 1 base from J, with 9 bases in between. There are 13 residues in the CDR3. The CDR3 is CASRLGGNTEAFF. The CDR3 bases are TGCGCCAGCAGACTTGGGGGGAACACTGAAGCTTTCTTT.

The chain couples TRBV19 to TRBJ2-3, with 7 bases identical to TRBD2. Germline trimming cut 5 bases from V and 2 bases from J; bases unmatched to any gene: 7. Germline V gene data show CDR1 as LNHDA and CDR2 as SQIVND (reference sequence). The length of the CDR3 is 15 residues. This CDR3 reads CASSLGGPSTDTQYF. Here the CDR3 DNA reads TGTGCCAGTAGTCTGGGAGGGCCCTCCACAGATACGCAGTATTTT.

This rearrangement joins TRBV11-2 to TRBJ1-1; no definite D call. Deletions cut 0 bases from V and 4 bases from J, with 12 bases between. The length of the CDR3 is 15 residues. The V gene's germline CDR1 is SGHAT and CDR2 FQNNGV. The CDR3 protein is CASSLEGRGGTEAFF. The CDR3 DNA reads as TGTGCCAGCAGCTTAGAAGGCCGCGGCGGCACTGAAGCTTTCTTT. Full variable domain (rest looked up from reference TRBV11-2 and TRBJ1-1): EAGVAQSPRYKIIEKRQSVAFWCNPISGHATLYWYQQILGQGPKLLIQFQNNGVVDDSQLPKDRFSAERLKGVDSTLKIQPAKLEDSAVYLCASSLEGRGGTEAFFGQGTRLTVV.

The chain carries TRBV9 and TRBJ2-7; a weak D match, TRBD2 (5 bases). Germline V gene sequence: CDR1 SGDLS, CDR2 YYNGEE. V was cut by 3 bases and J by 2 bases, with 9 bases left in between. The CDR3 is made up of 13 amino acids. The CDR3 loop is CASSDDGTYEQYF. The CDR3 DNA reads TGTGCCAGCAGCGACGACGGGACCTACGAGCAGTACTTC.

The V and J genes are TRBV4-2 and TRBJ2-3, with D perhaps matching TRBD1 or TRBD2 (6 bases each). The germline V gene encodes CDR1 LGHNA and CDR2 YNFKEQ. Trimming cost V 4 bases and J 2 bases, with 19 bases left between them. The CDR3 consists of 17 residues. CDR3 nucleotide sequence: TGTGCCAGCAGCCTGAGAGGGGGACGGGACTTCACAGATACGCAGTATTTT. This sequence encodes CASSLRGGRDFTDTQYF.

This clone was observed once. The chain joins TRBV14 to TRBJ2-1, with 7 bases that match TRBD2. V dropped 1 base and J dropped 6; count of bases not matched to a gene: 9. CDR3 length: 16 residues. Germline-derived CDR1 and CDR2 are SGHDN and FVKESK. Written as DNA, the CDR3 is TGTGCCAGCAGCCAAGTGGACGGGGGGTTCGCCAATGAGCAGTTCTTC. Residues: CASSQVDGGFANEQFF.

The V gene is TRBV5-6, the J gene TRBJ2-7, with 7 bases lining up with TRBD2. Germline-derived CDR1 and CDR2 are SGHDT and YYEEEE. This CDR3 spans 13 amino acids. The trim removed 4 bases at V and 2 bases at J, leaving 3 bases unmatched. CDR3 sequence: CASSSGLAYEQYF. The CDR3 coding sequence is TGTGCCAGCAGCAGCGGACTAGCCTACGAGCAGTACTTC.

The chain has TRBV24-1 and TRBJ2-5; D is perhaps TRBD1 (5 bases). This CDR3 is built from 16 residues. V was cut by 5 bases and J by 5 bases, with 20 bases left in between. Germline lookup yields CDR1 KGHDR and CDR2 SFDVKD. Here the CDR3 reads CATSGQGTEAGETQYF. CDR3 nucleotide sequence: TGTGCCACCAGTGGTCAGGGTACCGAGGCCGGGGAGACCCAGTACTTC.

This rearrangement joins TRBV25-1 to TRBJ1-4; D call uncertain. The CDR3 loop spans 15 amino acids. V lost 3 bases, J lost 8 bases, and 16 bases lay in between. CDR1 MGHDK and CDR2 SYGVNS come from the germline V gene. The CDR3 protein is CASSDLGGKEEKLFF. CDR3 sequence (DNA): TGTGCCAGCAGTGACCTAGGTGGGAAAGAGGAAAAACTGTTTTTT.

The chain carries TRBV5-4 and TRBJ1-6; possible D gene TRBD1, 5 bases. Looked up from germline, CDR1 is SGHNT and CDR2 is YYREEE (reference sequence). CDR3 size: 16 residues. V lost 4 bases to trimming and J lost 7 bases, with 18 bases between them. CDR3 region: CASSPWTGLLNSPLHF. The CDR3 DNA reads TGTGCCAGCAGCCCCTGGACGGGACTTCTGAATTCACCCCTCCACTTT.

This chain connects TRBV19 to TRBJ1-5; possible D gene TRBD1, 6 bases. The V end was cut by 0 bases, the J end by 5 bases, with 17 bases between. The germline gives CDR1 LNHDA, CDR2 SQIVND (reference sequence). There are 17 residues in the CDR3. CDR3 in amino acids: CASSIDSGGRGDQPQHF. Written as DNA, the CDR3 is TGTGCCAGTAGTATAGATTCGGGGGGGCGTGGGGATCAGCCCCAGCATTTT.

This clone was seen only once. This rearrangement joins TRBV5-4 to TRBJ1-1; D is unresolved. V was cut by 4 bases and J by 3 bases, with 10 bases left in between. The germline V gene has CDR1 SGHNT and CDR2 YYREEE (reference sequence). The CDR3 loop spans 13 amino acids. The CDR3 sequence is CASSPSLDTEAFF. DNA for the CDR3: TGTGCCAGCAGCCCGTCCCTCGACACTGAAGCTTTCTTT.

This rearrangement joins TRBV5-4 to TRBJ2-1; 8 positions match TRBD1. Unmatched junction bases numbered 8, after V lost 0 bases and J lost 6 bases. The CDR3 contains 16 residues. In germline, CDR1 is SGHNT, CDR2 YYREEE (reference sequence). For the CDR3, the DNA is TGTGCCAGCAGCTTGGGAACCCACAGGGGGACCAATGAGCAGTTCTTC. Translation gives CASSLGTHRGTNEQFF. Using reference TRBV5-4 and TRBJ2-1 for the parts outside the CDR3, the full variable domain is ETGVTQSPTHLIKTRGQQVTLRCSSQSGHNTVSWYQQALGQGPQFIFQYYREEENGRGNFPPRFSGLQFPNYSSELNVNALELDDSALYLCASSLGTHRGTNEQFFGPGTRLTVL.

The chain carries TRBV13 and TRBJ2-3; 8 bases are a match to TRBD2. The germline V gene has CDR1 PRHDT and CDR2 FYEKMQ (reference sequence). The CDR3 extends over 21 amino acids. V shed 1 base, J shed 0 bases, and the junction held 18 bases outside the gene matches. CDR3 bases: TGTGCCAGCAGCTTAGTTGCGGGGGGCACCCTTTCTCCTTCTAGCACAGATACGCAGTATTTT. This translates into CASSLVAGGTLSPSSTDTQYF.

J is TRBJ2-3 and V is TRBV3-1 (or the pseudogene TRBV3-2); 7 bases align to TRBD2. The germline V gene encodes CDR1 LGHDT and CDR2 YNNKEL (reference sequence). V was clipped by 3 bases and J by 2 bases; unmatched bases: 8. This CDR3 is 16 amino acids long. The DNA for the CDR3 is TGTGCCAGCAGCCATCTCGAGCGGGGATACACAGATACGCAGTATTTT. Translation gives CASSHLERGYTDTQYF.

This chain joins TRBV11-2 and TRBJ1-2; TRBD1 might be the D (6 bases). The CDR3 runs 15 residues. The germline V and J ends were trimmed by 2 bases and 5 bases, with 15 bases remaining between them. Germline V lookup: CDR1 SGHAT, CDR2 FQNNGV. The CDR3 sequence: CASSLSNGGAYGYTF. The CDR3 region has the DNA TGTGCCAGCAGCTTATCGAACGGGGGCGCTTATGGCTACACCTTC.

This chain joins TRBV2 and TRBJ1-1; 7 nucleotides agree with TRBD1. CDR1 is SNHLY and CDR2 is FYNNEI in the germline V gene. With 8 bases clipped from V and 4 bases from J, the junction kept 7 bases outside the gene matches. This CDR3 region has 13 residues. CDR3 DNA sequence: TGTGCCAGCCAAAGGGACAGTGGCACTGAAGCTTTCTTT. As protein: CASQRDSGTEAFF.

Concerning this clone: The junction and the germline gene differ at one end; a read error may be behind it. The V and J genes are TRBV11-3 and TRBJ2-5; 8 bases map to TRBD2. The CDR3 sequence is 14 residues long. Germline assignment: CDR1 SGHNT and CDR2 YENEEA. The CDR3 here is CASSLAGPQETQYF. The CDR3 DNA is TGTGCCAGCAGTTTAGCGGGGCCGCAAGAGACCCAGTACTTC.

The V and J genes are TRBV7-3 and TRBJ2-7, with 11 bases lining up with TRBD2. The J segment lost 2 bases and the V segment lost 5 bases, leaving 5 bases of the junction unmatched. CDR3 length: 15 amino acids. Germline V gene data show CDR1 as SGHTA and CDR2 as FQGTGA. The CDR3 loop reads CASSLAGGSPYEQYF. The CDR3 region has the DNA TGTGCCAGCAGCCTAGCGGGAGGATCGCCCTACGAGCAGTACTTC.